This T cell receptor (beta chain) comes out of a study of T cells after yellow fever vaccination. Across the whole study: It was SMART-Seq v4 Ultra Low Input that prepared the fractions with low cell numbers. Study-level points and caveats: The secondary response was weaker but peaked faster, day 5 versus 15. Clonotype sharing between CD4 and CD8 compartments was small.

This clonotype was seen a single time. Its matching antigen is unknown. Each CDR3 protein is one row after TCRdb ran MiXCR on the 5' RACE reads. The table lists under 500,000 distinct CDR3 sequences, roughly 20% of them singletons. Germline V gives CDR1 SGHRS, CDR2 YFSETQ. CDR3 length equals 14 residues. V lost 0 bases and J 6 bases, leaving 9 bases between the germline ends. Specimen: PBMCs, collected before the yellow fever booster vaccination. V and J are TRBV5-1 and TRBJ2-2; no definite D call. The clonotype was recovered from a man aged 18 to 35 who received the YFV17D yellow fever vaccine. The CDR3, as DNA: TGCGCCAGCAGCTTGGGGGTAGGCTCCGGGGAGCTGTTTTTT. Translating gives CASSLGVGSGELFF.